A selection of T cell receptor beta chains follows, all from one sample in a study of blood T cells in healthy people across ages. Each CDR3 protein gets one entry after TCRdb re-called the 5' RACE reads with MiXCR. The data show roughly 700,000 distinct CDR3 sequences, 25% seen once. These same data were also listed under a study on T cells of mothers and their children.

What was sequenced was blood. The receptor source for this set is a boy aged 5-17 years in good health. CDR3s include the opening cysteine and the closing phenylalanine or tryptophan. Each record gives: D gene, clone size, J gene, V gene, CDR3 DNA, CDR3 protein. The D gene is left open where the match is weak. The size field is filled for only some rows; it gives once, few, many or a size class.

- | few | TRBJ1-2 | TRBV28 | TGTGCCACCGGGTACACCGTCCGGGGCTACACCTTC | CATGYTVRGYTF
TRBD1 | few | TRBJ1-4 | TRBV10-3 | TGTGCCATCAGCCCGGGACAGGGGACTGAAAAACTGTTTTTT | CAISPGQGTEKLFF
TRBD2 | - | TRBJ2-7 | TRBV29-1 | TGCAGCGTTGTACCGGGAGGACTCTCCTCCTACGAGCAGTACTTC | CSVVPGGLSSYEQYF
- | few | TRBJ2-7 | TRBV28 | TGTGCCAGCAGTTTGCAAACTCCGGGAGAGCAGTACTTC | CASSLQTPGEQYF
TRBD2 | few | TRBJ2-1 | TRBV6-1 | TGTGCCACCCGGGAGGTGGGTTGGCAGAATGAGCAGTTCTTC | CATREVGWQNEQFF
- | once | TRBJ2-7 | TRBV20-1 | TGCAGTGCCTTAATAGGGCTGACCTACGAGCAGTACTTC | CSALIGLTYEQYF
- | few | TRBJ2-6 | TRBV27 | TGTGCCAGCAGTTTATGGTGGGGGGCATCCCCTTCTGGGGCCAACGTCCTGACTTTC | CASSLWWGASPSGANVLTF
- | - | TRBJ2-7 | TRBV6-2/TRBV6-3 | TGTGCCAGCAGTTACCCGAGGGCAGGACCCACTACCTACGAGCAGTACTTC | CASSYPRAGPTTYEQYF
- | few | TRBJ1-2 | TRBV7-3 | TGTGCCAGCAGCTTCGGGGGTGGAGGTGGCTACACCTTC | CASSFGGGGGYTF
- | - | TRBJ2-1 | TRBV28 | TGTGCCAGCAGTTTAGGACAGTCTATCGATGAGCAGTTCTTC | CASSLGQSIDEQFF
- | - | TRBJ1-1 | TRBV7-9 | TGTGCCAGCAGTCTTAACAAGGACACTGAAGCTTTCTTT | CASSLNKDTEAFF
- | many | TRBJ1-1 | TRBV29-1 | TGCAGCGTTACGGCCCTCATGAACACTGAAGCTTTCTTT | CSVTALMNTEAFF
- | - | TRBJ2-1 | TRBV12-3/TRBV12-4 | TGTGCCAGCAGCGCGGGGCGCCCCTACAATGAGCAGTTCTTC | CASSAGRPYNEQFF
TRBD1 | - | TRBJ2-7 | TRBV12-3/TRBV12-4 | TGTGCCAGCAGTCGACAGGGATATACCTACGAGCAGTACTTC | CASSRQGYTYEQYF
- | - | TRBJ1-1 | TRBV20-1 | TGCAGTGCTAGAGGGAACAGGCACGGGACTGAAGCTTTCTTT | CSARGNRHGTEAFF
- | - | TRBJ2-3 | TRBV28 | TGTGCCAGCAGTCCTCCCCCGACAGGCTCTTACACAGATACGCAGTATTTT | CASSPPPTGSYTDTQYF
- | - | TRBJ2-7 | TRBV29-1 | TGCAGCGTCCGGGTGGTTTACGAGCAGTACTTC | CSVRVVYEQYF
- | few | TRBJ1-5 | TRBV7-2 | TGTGCCAGCAGCTTAGGGCCAAATCAGCCCCAGCATTTT | CASSLGPNQPQHF
TRBD2 | - | TRBJ2-5 | TRBV20-1 | TGCAGTGCGCCGGGACTAACGGAGACCCAGTACTTC | CSAPGLTETQYF
TRBD2 | few | TRBJ2-7 | TRBV11-2 | TGTGCCAGCAGCTTAGAGAACGGGAGGGCCGACGAGCAGTACTTC | CASSLENGRADEQYF
- | - | TRBJ2-4 | TRBV29-1 | TGCAGCGTTGTGGGGGTATTAGCCAAAAACATTCAGTACTTC | CSVVGVLAKNIQYF
TRBD2 | - | TRBJ2-1 | TRBV9 | TGTGCCAGCAGCGTAGCTTCTAGCGGGAGTAGCAATGAGCAGTTCTTC | CASSVASSGSSNEQFF
TRBD1 | few | TRBJ1-4 | TRBV5-1 | TGCGCCAGCAGCCCGAGAACCGGGACAGGGTTTGAAAGACTGTTTTTT | CASSPRTGTGFERLFF
- | - | TRBJ1-2 | TRBV4-1 | TGCGCCAGCAGCCTCTCTGAGAGCGGGGTTCGAAGTGGCTACACCTTC | CASSLSESGVRSGYTF
TRBD2 | - | TRBJ2-1 | TRBV20-1 | TGCAGTGCTAGGGGACTAGCGGAGTCCACAGAGCAGTTCTTC | CSARGLAESTEQFF
TRBD2 | few | TRBJ2-1 | TRBV12-5 | TGTGCTAGTGGTTATCTGACTAGCTTCCTTGAGCAGTTCTTC | CASGYLTSFLEQFF
- | - | TRBJ2-1 | TRBV3-1 | TGTGCCAGCAGCCAAGACCGGAGCGATTGGAATGAGCAGTTCTTC | CASSQDRSDWNEQFF
TRBD1 | few | TRBJ2-2 | TRBV4-1 | TGCGCCAGCAGCCAAGTTACGGGACAGGGGACCGGGGAGCTGTTTTTT | CASSQVTGQGTGELFF
TRBD2 | - | TRBJ2-1 | TRBV5-6 | TGTGCCAGCAGCTTGGCTAGCGGGAGGGCCTTAAATGAGCAGTTCTTC | CASSLASGRALNEQFF
- | few | TRBJ2-5 | TRBV21-1 | TGTGCCAGCAGCAAAGGTTCGAGGGCCGAGACCCAGTACTTC | CASSKGSRAETQYF
- | - | TRBJ1-4 | TRBV29-1 | TGCAGCGTTGAAGGGGGTACAGCAACTAATGAAAAACTGTTTTTT | CSVEGGTATNEKLFF
TRBD1 | - | TRBJ1-1 | TRBV7-9 | TGTGCCGGCAGCCCGGGGACAGGGCTTACGAACACTGAAGCTTTCTTT | CAGSPGTGLTNTEAFF
- | - | TRBJ1-2 | TRBV29-1 | TGCAGCGTTGATGCTCAGACCCTCTATGGCTACACCTTC | CSVDAQTLYGYTF
TRBD2 | - | TRBJ2-7 | TRBV20-1 | TGCAGTCTTCTAGCGGGACTCCCCTACGAGCAGTACTTC | CSLLAGLPYEQYF
TRBD2 | - | TRBJ2-5 | TRBV5-6 | TGTGCCAGCACGAAGCCCGGACTAGCGGGGCAAGAGACCCAGTACTTC | CASTKPGLAGQETQYF
- | few | TRBJ1-5 | TRBV28 | TGTGCCAGCAGTCAACCGGGACCTCTCAATCAGCCCCAGCATTTT | CASSQPGPLNQPQHF
- | - | TRBJ2-2 | TRBV7-2 | TGTGCCAGCAGCTCCGCCGCACTAGTGTGGGGGGGGGAGCTGTTTTTT | CASSSAALVWGGELFF
TRBD2 | once | TRBJ2-7 | TRBV6-6 | TGTGCCAGCAGTCCTCCTAGCGGAATGATCTACGAGCAGTACTTC | CASSPPSGMIYEQYF
- | - | TRBJ1-5 | TRBV6-1 | TGTGCCAGCAGTGAATTACAGAATAGCAATCAGCCCCAGCATTTT | CASSELQNSNQPQHF
- | few | TRBJ2-7 | TRBV28 | TGTGCCAGCAGTTGGGACGCCGGACCCTGCGAGCAGTACTTC | CASSWDAGPCEQYF
- | - | TRBJ1-4 | TRBV4-2 | TGTGCCAGCAGCCAAGAGAATGTGGGGGGTGGTGTTGAAAAACTGTTTTTT | CASSQENVGGGVEKLFF
- | - | TRBJ1-6 | TRBV6-6 | TGTGCCAGCAGTTGGGGCGTCTCTGATTCACCCCTCCACTTT | CASSWGVSDSPLHF
TRBD1 | few | TRBJ2-1 | TRBV7-9 | TGTGCCAGCAGCGTAATTACAGGGGGGAGCTACAATGAGCAGTTCTTC | CASSVITGGSYNEQFF
TRBD1 | few | TRBJ2-5 | TRBV5-1 | TGCGCCAGCGGGACAGGGTTTGCGGAGACCCAGTACTTC | CASGTGFAETQYF
TRBD2 | - | TRBJ2-1 | TRBV2 | TGTGCCAGCTCAGTTCAAGCGGGATCTCCGGATGAGCAGTTCTTC | CASSVQAGSPDEQFF
- | - | TRBJ2-1 | TRBV29-1 | TGCAGCGTAGCAAAGGGGTGCGGGATAGGTGAGCAGTTCTTC | CSVAKGCGIGEQFF
TRBD1 | once | TRBJ2-7 | TRBV6-1 | TGTGCCAGCAGAAGGGACAGGGGGCTCCTTTCCTACGAGCAGTACTTC | CASRRDRGLLSYEQYF
- | - | TRBJ2-1 | TRBV29-1 | TGCAGCGACACTACCTCGCGTGGTCCTAAATCCTACAATGAGCAGTTCTTC | CSDTTSRGPKSYNEQFF
- | - | TRBJ1-1 | TRBV5-1 | TGCGCCAGCAGCTTGGAGGGACGGCTTGTCAACACTGAAGCTTTCTTT | CASSLEGRLVNTEAFF
- | - | TRBJ2-2 | TRBV2 | TGTGCCAGCAGTGAGACGCCAACTGGGGCCGGGGAGCTGTTTTTT | CASSETPTGAGELFF
TRBD1 | - | TRBJ2-7 | TRBV10-3 | TGTGCCATCAGTGAGTGGGACAGCCTCTACGAGCAGTACTTC | CAISEWDSLYEQYF
- | few | TRBJ1-2 | TRBV9 | TGTGCCAGCAGCGACTCCTGGGGGGGCTACACCTTC | CASSDSWGGYTF
- | - | TRBJ2-2 | TRBV29-1 | TGCAGCGTTGGGAACACCGGGGAGCTGTTTTTT | CSVGNTGELFF
TRBD1 | - | TRBJ1-2 | TRBV14 | TGTGCCAGCAGCCAAGGGCTCGCAGGGGGTTATGGCTACACCTTC | CASSQGLAGGYGYTF
TRBD2 | - | TRBJ2-7 | TRBV12-3/TRBV12-4 | TGTGCCAGCAGTAATTATTCTTTAGCGGGAGGACCCTACGAGCAGTACTTC | CASSNYSLAGGPYEQYF
TRBD2 | few | TRBJ2-5 | TRBV7-2 | TGTGCCAGCAGCTTAGCAGGTTGGAGTAGCGGGAGTAAAGAGACCCAGTACTTC | CASSLAGWSSGSKETQYF
TRBD1 | many | TRBJ2-1 | TRBV15 | TGTGCCACCAGCAAACCGGGACAGATCTACAATGAGCAGTTCTTC | CATSKPGQIYNEQFF
- | - | TRBJ2-1 | TRBV11-1 | TGTGCCAGCAGCTTAGTCAAAGGGCCCCCCGGGCCCAATGAGCAGTTCTTC | CASSLVKGPPGPNEQFF
TRBD1 | few | TRBJ1-2 | TRBV3-1 | TGTGCCAGCAGCCAAGGAATCGTCAGGGGGCTCGATGGCTACACCTTC | CASSQGIVRGLDGYTF